The 4 T cell receptor beta chains in this list originate from one sample, sequenced in a study of PD-1 blockade in classical Hodgkin lymphoma. Time point given: cycle 4 day 1 (C4D1), after more than five weeks of nivolumab. Relapses following autologous stem cell transplantation were seen in all patients, with brentuximab vedotin exposure varying. The method was immunoSEQ multiplex PCR; TCRdb's version includes in-frame clones alone and lacks a portion of them. This sample yields approximately 39,000 clones, of which 77% are seen a single time; roughly 9.8% belongs to the top ten. The source material was peripheral blood mononuclear cells (PBMCs), sampled before the fourth cycle of nivolumab. Receptors originate from a human donor with classical Hodgkin lymphoma.

V gene TRBV29-1 combines with J gene TRBJ2-7; TRBD1 is a possible D gene (5 bases). The CDR3 loop spans 12 amino acids. Trimming left V 3 bases short and J 2 bases short, with 8 bases between. Germline-derived CDR1 and CDR2 are SQVTM and ANQGSEA. The CDR3 is CSVDPGTYEQYF. CDR3 in DNA: TGCAGCGTTGATCCAGGGACCTACGAGCAGTACTTC.

This chain uses TRBV5-6 with TRBJ2-7, with D maybe TRBD1 (5 bases). Germline CDR1 is SGHDT and CDR2 is YYEEEE. The CDR3 is 14 residues long. V was clipped by 3 bases and J by 3 bases, with 13 bases between them. This chain's CDR3 is CASSSPAGFYEQYF. CDR3 nucleotides: TGTGCCAGCAGCTCACCGGCAGGGTTCTACGAGCAGTACTTC. The whole variable domain, filled in from reference TRBV5-6 and TRBJ2-7, reads DAGVTQSPTHLIKTRGQQVTLRCSPKSGHDTVSWYQQALGQGPQFIFQYYEEEERQRGNFPDRFSGHQFPNYSSELNVNALLLGDSALYLCASSSPAGFYEQYFGPGTRLTVT.

This clone was detected a few times. This chain links TRBV7-9 with TRBJ2-4; 15 positions agree with TRBD2. There are 19 residues in the CDR3. Germline-derived CDR1 and CDR2 are SEHNR and FQNEAQ (reference sequence). V lost 4 bases and J lost 0; bases outside the gene matches: 7. The CDR3 is CASSSGLAGGKTAKNIQYF. In DNA, the CDR3 is TGTGCCAGCAGCTCCGGACTAGCGGGGGGGAAAACAGCCAAAAACATTCAGTACTTC.

The chain uses TRBV29-1 and TRBJ1-2; TRBD1 is a possible D gene (6 bases). The CDR3 is 16 amino acids. Trimming stripped 4 bases from V and 1 base from J, with 19 bases between. Looked up from germline, CDR1 is SQVTM and CDR2 is ANQGSEA. Here the CDR3 reads CSVVFRGQGFNYGYTF. The CDR3 bases are TGCAGCGTTGTGTTCAGAGGTCAGGGGTTTAACTATGGCTACACCTTC. The whole variable domain, remainder taken from reference TRBV29-1 and TRBJ1-2, is SAVISQKPSRDICQRGTSLTIQCQVDSQVTMMFWYRQQPGQSLTLIATANQGSEATYESGFVIDKFPISRPNLTFSTLTVSNMSPEDSSIYLCSVVFRGQGFNYGYTFGSGTRLTVV.